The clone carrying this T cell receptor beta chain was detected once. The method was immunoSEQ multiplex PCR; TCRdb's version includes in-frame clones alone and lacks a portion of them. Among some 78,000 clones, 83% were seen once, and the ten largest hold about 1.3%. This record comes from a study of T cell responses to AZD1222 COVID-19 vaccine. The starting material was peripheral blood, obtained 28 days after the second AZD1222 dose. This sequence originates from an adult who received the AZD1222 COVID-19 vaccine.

The CDR3 DNA reads as TGTGCCAGTAGTATACCGCGGACCTTTAACTATGGCTACACCTTC. Translating it yields CASSIPRTFNYGYTF. This chain connects TRBV19 to TRBJ1-2; the D is unclear. V was cut by 2 bases and J by 1 base, with 11 bases left in between. There are 15 residues in the CDR3. In germline, CDR1 is LNHDA, CDR2 SQIVND (reference sequence).